Sequencing of this T cell receptor beta chain was carried out in a study of neurological immune-mediated disorders. From the 5' RACE reads, TCRdb called clonotypes with MiXCR, one entry per CDR3 protein. The data contain tens of thousands of distinct CDR3 sequences, around 5% of them seen just once; the ten biggest clones take up around 7%. V dropped 6 bases and J dropped 2; count of bases not matched to a gene: 4. The CDR3 extends over 13 amino acids. Germline CDR1 DFQATT, CDR2 SNEGSKA (reference sequence). This clonotype was recorded at least ten times. Input material: PBMCs. The source is a man aged 18 to 29 with multiple sclerosis. The V gene is TRBV20-1, the J gene TRBJ2-4, with 7 positions matching TRBD2. This CDR3 reads CSAAGDTKNIQYF. CDR3 nucleotide sequence: TGCAGTGCGGCGGGGGATACCAAAAACATTCAGTACTTC.